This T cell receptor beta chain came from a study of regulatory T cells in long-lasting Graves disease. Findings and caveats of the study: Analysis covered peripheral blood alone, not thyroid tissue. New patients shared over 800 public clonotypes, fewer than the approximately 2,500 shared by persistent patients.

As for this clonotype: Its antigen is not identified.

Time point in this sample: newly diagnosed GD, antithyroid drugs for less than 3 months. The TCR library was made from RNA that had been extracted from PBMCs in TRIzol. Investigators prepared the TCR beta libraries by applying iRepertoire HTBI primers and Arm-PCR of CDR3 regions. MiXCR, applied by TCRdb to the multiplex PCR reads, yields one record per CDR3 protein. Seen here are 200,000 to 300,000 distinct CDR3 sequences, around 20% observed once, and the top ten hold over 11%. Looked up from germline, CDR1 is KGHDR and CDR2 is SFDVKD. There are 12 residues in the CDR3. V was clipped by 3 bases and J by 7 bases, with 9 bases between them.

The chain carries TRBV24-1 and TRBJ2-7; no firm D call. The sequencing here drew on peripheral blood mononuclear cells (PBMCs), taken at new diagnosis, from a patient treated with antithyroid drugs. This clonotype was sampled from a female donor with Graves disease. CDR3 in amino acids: CATSDLSHEQYF. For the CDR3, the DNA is TGTGCCACCAGTGATCTTAGCCATGAGCAGTACTTC.